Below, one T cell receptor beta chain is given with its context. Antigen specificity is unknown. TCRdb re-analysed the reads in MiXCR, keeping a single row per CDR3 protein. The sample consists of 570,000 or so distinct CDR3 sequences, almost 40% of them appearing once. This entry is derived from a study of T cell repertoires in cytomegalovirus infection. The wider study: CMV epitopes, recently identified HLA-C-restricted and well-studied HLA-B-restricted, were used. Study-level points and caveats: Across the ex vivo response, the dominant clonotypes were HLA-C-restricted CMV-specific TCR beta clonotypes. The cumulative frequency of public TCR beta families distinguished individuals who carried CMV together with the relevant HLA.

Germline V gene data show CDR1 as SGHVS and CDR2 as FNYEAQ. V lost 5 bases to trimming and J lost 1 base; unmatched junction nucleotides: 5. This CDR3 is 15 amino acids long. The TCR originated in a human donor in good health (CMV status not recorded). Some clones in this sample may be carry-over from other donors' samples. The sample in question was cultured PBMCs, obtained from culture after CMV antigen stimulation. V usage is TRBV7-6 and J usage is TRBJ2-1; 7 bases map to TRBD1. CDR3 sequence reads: CASSPPTGSYNEQFF. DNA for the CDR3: TGTGCCAGCAGCCCGCCGACAGGGTCCTACAATGAGCAGTTCTTC.